The rows below give T cell receptor beta chains drawn from one sample of a study of cytomegalovirus exposure and HLA in healthy donors. This table comes from immunoSEQ multiplex PCR, and its TCRdb copy is limited to in-frame clones, with some not included. The sample records about 360,000 clones, approximately 90% being singletons. Material: PBMCs. All receptors derive from a woman between 18 and 29 years old in good health and CMV-seronegative. Both conserved end residues are part of each CDR3. Each record gives: clone size, V gene, CDR3 protein. Rows give clone size only sometimes, using once, few, many, or a class for an expanded clone.

>-|TRBV27
CASSRTGATNEKLFF
>-|TRBV6-5
CASLSLRQGNEKLFF
>once|TRBV20-1
CSALTGGGYTF
>-|TRBV27
CASSLRIQETQYF
>-|TRBV19
CASSLRGSYEQYF
>-|TRBV7-7
CASSSYGYTF
>-|TRBV30
CAWSVQTGGFGVNTEAFF
>-|TRBV2
CASSEMPREGARETQYF
>-|TRBV27
CASSLITSGRASHEQYF
>-|TRBV28
CASSLKSEAFF
>-|TRBV7-2
CASSTLAGGGQPQHF
>-|TRBV2
CASSPDSLNEKLFF
>-|TRBV19
CASSIAGGPWTEAFF
>-|TRBV2
CASRTGGNTGELFF
>-|TRBV5-6
CASSRVAGNSPLHF
>few|TRBV28
CASTDRDRGWNEQFF
>-|TRBV11-1
CASSEQGGNTEAFF
>-|TRBV2
CASSEQGKSYEQYF
>once|TRBV18
CASSPPLLGASGANVLTF
>-|TRBV6-1
CASSEVAGIRDTIYF
>-|TRBV11-2
CASSSTGTSVSTDTQYF
>-|TRBV28
CASNKRFGADRVYYGYTF
>once|TRBV5-1
CASSLGGGDEQFF
>-|TRBV14
CASSQGGLGEQYF
>few|TRBV2
CASRTGGTGELFF
>-|TRBV6-1
CASSDTGTEQYF
>-|TRBV27
CASSFQGGRDEQFF
>-|TRBV6-5
CASRRQGTGANVLTF
>-|TRBV10-3
CAISRDSTYNEQFF
>-|TRBV11-2
CASSLKQGPYNEQFF
>-|TRBV6-1
CASTRGRNTGELFF
>-|TRBV11-2
CASSFDRNRGQPQHF
>-|TRBV7-2
CASSLKGGPARGYTF
>-|TRBV5-4
CASSRRGGPYNEQFF
>-|TRBV11-2
CASNRDSQETQYF
>-|TRBV5-1
CASSPGLAGIGELFF
>-|TRBV19
CASSPRTVYEQYF
>-|TRBV19
CASSIGPWDSLKDEQYF
>-|TRBV7-9
CASSLVGRGLMTDTQYF
>-|TRBV7-9
CASSLVRGPESNQPQHF
>-|TRBV11-2
CASSLDPGLAGYQETQYF
>-|TRBV5-1
CASSSTGSSGNTIYF
>-|TRBV7-9
CASSLGQGSNTEAFF
>-|TRBV13
CASSSSHWLGDEKLFF
>-|TRBV11-2
CASSPRLAGVGEQFF